The T cell receptor beta chain under discussion was sequenced for a study of blood T cell repertoires in COVID-19. As for the study in general: Donors in the United States, Italy and Spain gave samples during acute or convalescent COVID-19. T cells, B-cell-depleted T cells, or PBMCs supplied cDNA or gDNA.

V was cut by 3 bases and J by 3 bases, with 14 bases left in between. Germline V gene sequence: CDR1 WSHSY, CDR2 SAAADI. The CDR3 contains 15 residues. In the original workflow: The authors estimated nucleated cell counts from reference gene primer amplification. TCRdb's copy holds only in-frame clones and misses some; the assay was immunoSEQ multiplex PCR. V, J and clone size were drawn from that table, and D and trimming were deduced from the DNA. The sample gives 100,000 to 150,000 clones, around 80% of which show up once; about 40% is in the top ten. Sequences were obtained from peripheral blood. V gene TRBV10-2 combines with J gene TRBJ1-1; D is undetermined. The sequence was collected from a middle-aged man with active or convalescent COVID-19. The CDR3 nucleotides are TGCGCCAGCAGTGAACCGGGCCCAGCGGACACTGAAGCTTTCTTT. Protein product: CASSEPGPADTEAFF.